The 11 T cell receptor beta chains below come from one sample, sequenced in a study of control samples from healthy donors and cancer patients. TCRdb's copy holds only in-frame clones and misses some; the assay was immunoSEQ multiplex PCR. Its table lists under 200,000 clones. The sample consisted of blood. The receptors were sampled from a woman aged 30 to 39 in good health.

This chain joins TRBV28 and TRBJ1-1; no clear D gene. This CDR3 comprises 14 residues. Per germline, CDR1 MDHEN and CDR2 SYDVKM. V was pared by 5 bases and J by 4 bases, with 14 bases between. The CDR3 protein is CASSPLRLGTEAFF. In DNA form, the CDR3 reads TGTGCCAGCAGTCCCTTACGACTGGGCACTGAAGCTTTCTTT.

CDR3 sequence: CASRRGMTGSYEQYF. CDR3 nucleotides: TGCGCCAGTCGTAGAGGGATGACGGGGTCCTACGAGCAGTACTTC. V and J are TRBV5-1 and TRBJ2-7; tentative D call: TRBD2 (5 bases). Looked up from germline, CDR1 is SGHRS and CDR2 is YFSETQ. The CDR3 consists of 15 residues. V lost 8 bases and J 1 base, leaving 19 bases between the germline ends.

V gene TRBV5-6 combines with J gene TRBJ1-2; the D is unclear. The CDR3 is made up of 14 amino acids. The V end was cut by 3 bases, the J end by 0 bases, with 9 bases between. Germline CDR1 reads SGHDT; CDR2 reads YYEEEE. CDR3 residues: CASSSGFANYGYTF. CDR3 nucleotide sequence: TGTGCCAGCAGCTCAGGCTTCGCTAACTATGGCTACACCTTC.

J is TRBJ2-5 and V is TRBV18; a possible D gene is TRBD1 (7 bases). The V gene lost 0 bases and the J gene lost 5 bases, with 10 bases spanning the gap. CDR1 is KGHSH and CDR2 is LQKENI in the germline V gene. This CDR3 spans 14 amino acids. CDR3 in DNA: TGTGCCAGCTCACCACCGACAGGGAGGGAGACCCAGTACTTC. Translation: CASSPPTGRETQYF.

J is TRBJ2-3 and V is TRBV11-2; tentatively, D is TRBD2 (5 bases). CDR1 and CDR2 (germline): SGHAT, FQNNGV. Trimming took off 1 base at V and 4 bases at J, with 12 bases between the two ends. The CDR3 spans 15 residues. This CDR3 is CASSLVGGLADTQYF. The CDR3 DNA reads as TGTGCCAGCAGCTTAGTGGGCGGGCTGGCAGATACGCAGTATTTT.

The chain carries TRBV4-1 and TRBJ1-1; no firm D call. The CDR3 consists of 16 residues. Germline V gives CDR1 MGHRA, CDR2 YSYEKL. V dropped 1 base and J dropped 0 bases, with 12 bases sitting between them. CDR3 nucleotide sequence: TGCGCCAGCAGCCAAGCTCTGGGCCCGATGAACACTGAAGCTTTCTTT. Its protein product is CASSQALGPMNTEAFF.

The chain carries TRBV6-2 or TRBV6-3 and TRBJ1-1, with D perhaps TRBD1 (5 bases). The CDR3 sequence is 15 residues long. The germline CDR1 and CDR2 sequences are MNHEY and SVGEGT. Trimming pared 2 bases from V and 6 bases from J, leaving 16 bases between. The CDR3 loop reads CASSYKGRWLAEAFF. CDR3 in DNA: TGTGCCAGCAGTTACAAGGGGCGTTGGTTGGCTGAAGCTTTCTTT.

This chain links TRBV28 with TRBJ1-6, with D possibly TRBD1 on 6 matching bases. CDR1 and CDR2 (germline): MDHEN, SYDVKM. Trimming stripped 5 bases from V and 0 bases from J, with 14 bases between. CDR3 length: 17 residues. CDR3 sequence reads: CASSLTKQGSYNSPLHF. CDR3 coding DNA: TGTGCCAGCAGTCTTACAAAACAGGGCTCCTATAATTCACCCCTCCACTTT.

CDR3 residues: CATKYRVDTEAFF. Written as DNA, the CDR3 is TGTGCCACCAAATACAGGGTTGACACTGAAGCTTTCTTT. The chain uses TRBV15 and TRBJ1-1; D perhaps matches TRBD1 (6 bases). From germline, CDR1 is LNHNV and CDR2 YYDKDF (reference sequence). The CDR3 length is 13 residues. With 7 bases removed from V and 3 bases from J, the gap between germline ends came to 12 bases.

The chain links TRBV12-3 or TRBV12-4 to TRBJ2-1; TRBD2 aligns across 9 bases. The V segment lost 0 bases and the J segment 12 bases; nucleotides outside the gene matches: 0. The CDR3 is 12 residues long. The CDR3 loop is CASSLASGRQFF. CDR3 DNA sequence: TGTGCCAGCAGTTTAGCTAGCGGGAGGCAGTTCTTC.

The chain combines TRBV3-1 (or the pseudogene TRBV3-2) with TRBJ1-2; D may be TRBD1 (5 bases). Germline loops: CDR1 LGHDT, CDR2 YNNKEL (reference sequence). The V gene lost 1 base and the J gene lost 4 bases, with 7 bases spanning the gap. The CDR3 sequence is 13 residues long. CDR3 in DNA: TGTGCCAGCAGCCAAGGACAGCTCTATGGCTACACCTTC. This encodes CASSQGQLYGYTF.